This T cell receptor beta chain stems from a study of CD8+ T cells in alopecia areata. Across the whole study: The duration of tofacitinib was 6 to 18 months, with 6 months off drug afterward.

cDNA reverse transcribed from extracted RNA served as the sequencing template. The table came from immunoSEQ multiplex PCR; TCRdb's copy has only in-frame clones and leaves some out. The table has some 210,000 clones, roughly 57% seen once; the top ten hold 0.45%. Germline V CDR1 and CDR2: SQVTM, ANQGSEA. V lost 5 bases and J 4 bases, leaving 11 bases between the germline ends. The CDR3 has 12 residues. With regard to this clone: The antigen remains unidentified.

General study results and limits: Lesional tissue from the scalp (especially in alopecia totalis/universalis) showed higher clonality than normal scalp.

The chain carries TRBV29-1 and TRBJ1-1; tentative D call: TRBD1 (5 bases). This receptor was identified in a human donor with alopecia areata. Sequencing was performed on CD4+ T cells sorted from blood, taken at week 0. The CDR3 region is CSVLRERTEAFF. In DNA form, the CDR3 reads TGCAGCGTTCTCAGGGAGCGCACTGAAGCTTTCTTT.